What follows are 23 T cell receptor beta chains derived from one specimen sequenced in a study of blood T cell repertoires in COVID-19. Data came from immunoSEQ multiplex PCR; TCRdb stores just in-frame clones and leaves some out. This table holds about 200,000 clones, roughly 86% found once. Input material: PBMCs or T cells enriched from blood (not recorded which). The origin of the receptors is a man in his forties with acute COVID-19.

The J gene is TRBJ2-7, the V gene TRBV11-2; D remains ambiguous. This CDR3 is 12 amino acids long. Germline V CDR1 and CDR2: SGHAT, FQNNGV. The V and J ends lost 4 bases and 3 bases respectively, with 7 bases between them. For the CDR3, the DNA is TGTGCCAGCAGCTCAAGAGGCTACGAGCAGTACTTC. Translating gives CASSSRGYEQYF.

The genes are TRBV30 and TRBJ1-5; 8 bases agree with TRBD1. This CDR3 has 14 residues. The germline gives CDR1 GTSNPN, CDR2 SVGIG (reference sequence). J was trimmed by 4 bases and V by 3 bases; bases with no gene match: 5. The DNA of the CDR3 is TGTGCCTGGAGCACTCAGGGGGCAAATCAGCCCCAGCATTTT. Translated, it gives CAWSTQGANQPQHF.

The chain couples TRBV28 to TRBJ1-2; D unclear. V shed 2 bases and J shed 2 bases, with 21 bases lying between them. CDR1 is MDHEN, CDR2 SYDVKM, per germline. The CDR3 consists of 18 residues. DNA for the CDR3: TGTGCCAGCAGTTTACTCCCGTACGGAGCCAATACCAACTATGGCTACACCTTC. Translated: CASSLLPYGANTNYGYTF.

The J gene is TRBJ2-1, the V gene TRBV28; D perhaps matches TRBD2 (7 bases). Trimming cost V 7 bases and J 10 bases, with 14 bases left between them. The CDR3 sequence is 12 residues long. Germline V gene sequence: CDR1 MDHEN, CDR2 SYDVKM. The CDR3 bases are TGTGCCAGCACCATAAGGGGGGGGGAGCAGTTCTTC. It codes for CASTIRGGEQFF.

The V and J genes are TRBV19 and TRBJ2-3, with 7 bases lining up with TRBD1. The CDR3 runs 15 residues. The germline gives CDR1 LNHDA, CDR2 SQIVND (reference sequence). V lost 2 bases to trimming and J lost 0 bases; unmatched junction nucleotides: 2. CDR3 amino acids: CASSITGASTDTQYF. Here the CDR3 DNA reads TGTGCCAGTAGTATAACAGGGGCCAGCACAGATACGCAGTATTTT.

CDR3 bases: TGTGCCAGCAGCCTACTAGCGGGTACCAATGAGCAGTTCTTC. Residues: CASSLLAGTNEQFF. This chain uses TRBV3-1 (or the pseudogene TRBV3-2) with TRBJ2-1; 9 bases match TRBD2. The CDR3 length is 14 residues. V shed 4 bases and J 6 bases; nucleotides not matched to a gene: 4. Germline-derived CDR1 and CDR2 are LGHDT and YNNKEL (reference sequence).

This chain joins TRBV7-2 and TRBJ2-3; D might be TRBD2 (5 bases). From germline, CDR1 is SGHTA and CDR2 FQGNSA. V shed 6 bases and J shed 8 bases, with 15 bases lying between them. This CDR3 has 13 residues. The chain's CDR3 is CASRPGGAPTQYF. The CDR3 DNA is TGTGCCAGCAGGCCCGGAGGAGCGCCTACGCAGTATTTT.

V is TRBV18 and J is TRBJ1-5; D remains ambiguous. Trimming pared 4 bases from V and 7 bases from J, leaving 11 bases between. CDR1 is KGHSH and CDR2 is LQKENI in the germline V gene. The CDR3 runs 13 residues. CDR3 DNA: TGTGCCAGCTCACAGGGAGGTGAGCAGCCCCAGCATTTT. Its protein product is CASSQGGEQPQHF.

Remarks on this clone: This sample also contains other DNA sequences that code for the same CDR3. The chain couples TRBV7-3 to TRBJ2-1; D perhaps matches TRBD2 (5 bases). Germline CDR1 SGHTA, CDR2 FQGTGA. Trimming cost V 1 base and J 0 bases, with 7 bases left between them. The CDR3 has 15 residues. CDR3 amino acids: CASSLREGSYNEQFF. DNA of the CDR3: TGTGCCAGCAGCTTAAGAGAGGGCTCCTACAATGAGCAGTTCTTC.

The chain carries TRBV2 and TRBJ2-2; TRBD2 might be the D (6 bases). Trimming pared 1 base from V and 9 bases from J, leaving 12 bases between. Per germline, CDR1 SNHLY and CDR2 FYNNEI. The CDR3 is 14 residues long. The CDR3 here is CASSEELGGRELFF. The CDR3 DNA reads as TGTGCCAGCAGTGAAGAATTGGGGGGACGGGAGCTGTTTTTT.

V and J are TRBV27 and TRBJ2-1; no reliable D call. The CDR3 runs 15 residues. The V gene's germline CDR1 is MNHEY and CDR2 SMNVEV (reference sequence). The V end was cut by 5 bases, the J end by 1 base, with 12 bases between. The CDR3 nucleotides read TGTGCCAGCAGTCGCATCCCGGGTTCCTACAATGAGCAGTTCTTC. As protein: CASSRIPGSYNEQFF.

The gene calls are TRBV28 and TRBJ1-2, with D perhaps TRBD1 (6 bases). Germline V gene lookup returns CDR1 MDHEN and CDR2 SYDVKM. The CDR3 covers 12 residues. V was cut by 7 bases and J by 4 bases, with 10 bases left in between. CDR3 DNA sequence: TGTGCCAGCAAGGACAGACTCTATGGCTACACCTTC. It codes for CASKDRLYGYTF.

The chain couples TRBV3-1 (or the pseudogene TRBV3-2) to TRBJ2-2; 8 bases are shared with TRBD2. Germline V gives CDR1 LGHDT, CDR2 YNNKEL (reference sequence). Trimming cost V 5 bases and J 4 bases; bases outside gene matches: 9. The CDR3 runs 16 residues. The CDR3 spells CASSSTGGAVTGELFF. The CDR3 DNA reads TGTGCCAGCAGCTCTACCGGGGGGGCAGTCACCGGGGAGCTGTTTTTT.

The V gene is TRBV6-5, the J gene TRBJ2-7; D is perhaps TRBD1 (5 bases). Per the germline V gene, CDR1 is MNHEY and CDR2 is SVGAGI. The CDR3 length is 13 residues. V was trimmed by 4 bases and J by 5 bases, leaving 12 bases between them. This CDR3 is CASSLVGVNEQYF. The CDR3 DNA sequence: TGTGCCAGCAGTTTGGTAGGGGTAAACGAGCAGTACTTC.

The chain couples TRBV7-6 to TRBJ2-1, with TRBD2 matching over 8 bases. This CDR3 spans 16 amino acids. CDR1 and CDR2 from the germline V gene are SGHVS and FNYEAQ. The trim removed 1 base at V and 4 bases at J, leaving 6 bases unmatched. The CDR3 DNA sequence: TGTGCCAGCAGCTTAGAGGGACTAGGACCATACAATGAGCAGTTCTTC. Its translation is CASSLEGLGPYNEQFF.

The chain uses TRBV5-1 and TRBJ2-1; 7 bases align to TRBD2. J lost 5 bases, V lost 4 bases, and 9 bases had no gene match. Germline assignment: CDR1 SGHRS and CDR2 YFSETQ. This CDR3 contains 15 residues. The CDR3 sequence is CASSLSGHPNNEQFF. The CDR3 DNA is TGCGCCAGCAGCCTTAGCGGGCACCCGAACAATGAGCAGTTCTTC.

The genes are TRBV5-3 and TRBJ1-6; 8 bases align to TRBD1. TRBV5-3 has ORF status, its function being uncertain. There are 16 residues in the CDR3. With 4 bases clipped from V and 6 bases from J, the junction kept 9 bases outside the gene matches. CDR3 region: CARSPGQDPINSPLHF. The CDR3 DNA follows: TGTGCCAGAAGCCCGGGACAGGATCCAATTAATTCACCCCTCCACTTT.

The CDR3 DNA is TGCGCCAGCAGCCAAGATCATGGACAGGGGGGAACTGAAGCTTTCTTT. Protein sequence: CASSQDHGQGGTEAFF. The chain employs TRBV4-1 and TRBJ1-1, with 10 bases that match TRBD1. Looked up from germline, CDR1 is MGHRA and CDR2 is YSYEKL. Trimming cost V 0 bases and J 5 bases; bases outside gene matches: 6. The CDR3 is made up of 16 amino acids.

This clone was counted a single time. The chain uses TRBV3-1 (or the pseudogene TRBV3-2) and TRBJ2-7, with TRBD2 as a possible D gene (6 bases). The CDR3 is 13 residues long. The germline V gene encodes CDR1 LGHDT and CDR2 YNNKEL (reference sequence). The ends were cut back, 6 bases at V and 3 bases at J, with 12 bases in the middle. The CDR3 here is CASSGYGGYEQYF. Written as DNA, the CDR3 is TGTGCCAGCAGTGGCTACGGGGGCTACGAGCAGTACTTC.

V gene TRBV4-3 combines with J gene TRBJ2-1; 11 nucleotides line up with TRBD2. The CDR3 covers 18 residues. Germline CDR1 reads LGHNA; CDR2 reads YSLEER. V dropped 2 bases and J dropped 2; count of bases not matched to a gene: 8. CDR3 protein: CASSQYREGLAAYNEQFF. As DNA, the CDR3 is TGCGCCAGCAGCCAATACAGGGAGGGACTAGCGGCCTACAATGAGCAGTTCTTC.

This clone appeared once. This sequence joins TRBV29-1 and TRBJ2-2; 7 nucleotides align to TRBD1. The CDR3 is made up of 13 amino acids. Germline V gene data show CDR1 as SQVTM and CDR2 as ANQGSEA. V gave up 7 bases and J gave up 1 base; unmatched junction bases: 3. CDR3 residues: CSARDRNTGELFF. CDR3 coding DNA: TGCAGCGCAAGGGACAGGAACACCGGGGAGCTGTTTTTT.

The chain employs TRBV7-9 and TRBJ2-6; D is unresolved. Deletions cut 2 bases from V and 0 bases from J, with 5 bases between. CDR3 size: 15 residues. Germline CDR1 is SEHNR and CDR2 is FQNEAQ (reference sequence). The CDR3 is CASSLPVSGANVLTF. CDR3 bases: TGTGCCAGCAGCTTACCAGTCTCTGGGGCCAACGTCCTGACTTTC.

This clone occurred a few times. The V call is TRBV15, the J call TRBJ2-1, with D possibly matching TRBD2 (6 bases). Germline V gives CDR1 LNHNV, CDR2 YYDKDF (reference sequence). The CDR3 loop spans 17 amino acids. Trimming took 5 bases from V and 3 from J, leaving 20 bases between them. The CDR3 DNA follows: TGTGCCACCAGCCCCCCTTCGCGGGACCCCCTCTACAATGAGCAGTTCTTC. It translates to CATSPPSRDPLYNEQFF.